The rows below give T cell receptor beta chains drawn from one sample of a study of T cells in localized non-small cell lung cancer. Generated by immunoSEQ multiplex PCR, the TCRdb table keeps only in-frame clones and is missing some. The sample records 55,000 to 75,000 clones, roughly nine tenths being singletons. The sequencing here drew on peripheral blood, taken before any cancer treatment. The receptor set was obtained from an older male donor with stage III squamous cell lung carcinoma. CDR3s include the opening cysteine and the closing phenylalanine or tryptophan. The D gene is left open where the match is weak. Only some rows state a clone size, as once, few, many or a class for expanded clones.

clone_size j_call v_call d_call cdr3_nt cdr3_aa
. TRBJ1-2 TRBV9 . TGTGCCAGCAGCGTAGAGGGAGTCTATGGCTACACCTTC CASSVEGVYGYTF
. TRBJ2-5 TRBV5-1 . TGCGCCAGCAGTCAGGACAGCGGGACCCAGTACTTC CASSQDSGTQYF
. TRBJ2-5 TRBV7-9 . TGTGCCAGCAGCCAGACCGGGGCTGGGGAGACCCAGTACTTC CASSQTGAGETQYF
once TRBJ1-3 TRBV19 . TGTGCCAGTAGGACATCAGGGGTCCTCTCTGGAAACACCATATATTTT CASRTSGVLSGNTIYF
. TRBJ2-5 TRBV29-1 . TGCAGCGTTGAAGAGGCAGCCCAAGAGACCCAGTACTTC CSVEEAAQETQYF
. TRBJ1-2 TRBV7-3 TRBD1 TGTGCCAGCAGCCCTCGGGCAGGGGGATCGGGTGGCTACACCTTC CASSPRAGGSGGYTF
. TRBJ1-6 TRBV27 TRBD1 TGTGCCAGCAGTCTCCTCACCCCCCGCCCGGGACAGGCTTCCAGCTCCTATAATTCACCCCTCCACTTT CASSLLTPRPGQASSSYNSPLHF
. TRBJ1-1 TRBV2 . TGTGCCAGCAGTGCGGCCGATCGCGTAGCTTTCTTT CASSAADRVAFF
. TRBJ1-2 TRBV7-2 . TGTGCCAGCAGCTTAGGGCCAGGCTATGGCTACACCTTC CASSLGPGYGYTF
. TRBJ1-3 TRBV18 . TGTGCCAGCTCACCAAGGTCAGACATATATTTT CASSPRSDIYF
. TRBJ2-3 TRBV4-2 TRBD2 TGTGCCAGCAGCCACATAGCGGGGGGGCGCACAGATACGCAGTATTTT CASSHIAGGRTDTQYF
few TRBJ1-6 TRBV9 TRBD1 TGTGCCAGCAGCGTAACAGGGGCCGATTCACCCCTCCACTTT CASSVTGADSPLHF
. TRBJ2-7 TRBV30 . TGTGCCTGGAACCGCGGTCCTCGGGCTTACGAGCAGTACTTC CAWNRGPRAYEQYF
. TRBJ2-3 TRBV14 . TGTGCCAGCAGCCAAGCCCCTAGGGGTTACACAGATACGCAGTATTTT CASSQAPRGYTDTQYF
. TRBJ2-1 TRBV6-5 . TGTGCCAGCAGTTACGGGGGCTCCTACAATGAGCAGTTCTTC CASSYGGSYNEQFF
. TRBJ2-3 TRBV10-2 . TGCGCCAGCAGCGGGGGTAGGCGGGGAGAAGTGGCAGATACGCAGTATTTT CASSGGRRGEVADTQYF
. TRBJ1-1 TRBV11-2 . TGTGCCAGCAGCGATTACCGGACGAACACTGAAGCTTTCTTT CASSDYRTNTEAFF
. TRBJ1-1 TRBV7-8 TRBD1 TGTGCCAGCAGCCAGACAGGGAGTACTGAAGCTTTCTTT CASSQTGSTEAFF
. TRBJ2-5 TRBV27 . TGTGCCAGCAGTTGGGCTGGGCAAGAGACCCAGTACTTC CASSWAGQETQYF
. TRBJ1-2 TRBV7-2 . TGTGCCAGCAGCTCAAGGGTGAGCTATGGCTACACCTTC CASSSRVSYGYTF
. TRBJ2-5 TRBV5-1 TRBD2 TGCGCCAGCAGCTTGACGGTTGGGCTAGCGGCTCAAGAGGTGACCCAGTACTTC CASSLTVGLAAQEVTQYF
. TRBJ1-2 TRBV12-5 . TGTGCTAGTGGTCCAGGGGAGGGGCGCTATGGCTACACCTTC CASGPGEGRYGYTF